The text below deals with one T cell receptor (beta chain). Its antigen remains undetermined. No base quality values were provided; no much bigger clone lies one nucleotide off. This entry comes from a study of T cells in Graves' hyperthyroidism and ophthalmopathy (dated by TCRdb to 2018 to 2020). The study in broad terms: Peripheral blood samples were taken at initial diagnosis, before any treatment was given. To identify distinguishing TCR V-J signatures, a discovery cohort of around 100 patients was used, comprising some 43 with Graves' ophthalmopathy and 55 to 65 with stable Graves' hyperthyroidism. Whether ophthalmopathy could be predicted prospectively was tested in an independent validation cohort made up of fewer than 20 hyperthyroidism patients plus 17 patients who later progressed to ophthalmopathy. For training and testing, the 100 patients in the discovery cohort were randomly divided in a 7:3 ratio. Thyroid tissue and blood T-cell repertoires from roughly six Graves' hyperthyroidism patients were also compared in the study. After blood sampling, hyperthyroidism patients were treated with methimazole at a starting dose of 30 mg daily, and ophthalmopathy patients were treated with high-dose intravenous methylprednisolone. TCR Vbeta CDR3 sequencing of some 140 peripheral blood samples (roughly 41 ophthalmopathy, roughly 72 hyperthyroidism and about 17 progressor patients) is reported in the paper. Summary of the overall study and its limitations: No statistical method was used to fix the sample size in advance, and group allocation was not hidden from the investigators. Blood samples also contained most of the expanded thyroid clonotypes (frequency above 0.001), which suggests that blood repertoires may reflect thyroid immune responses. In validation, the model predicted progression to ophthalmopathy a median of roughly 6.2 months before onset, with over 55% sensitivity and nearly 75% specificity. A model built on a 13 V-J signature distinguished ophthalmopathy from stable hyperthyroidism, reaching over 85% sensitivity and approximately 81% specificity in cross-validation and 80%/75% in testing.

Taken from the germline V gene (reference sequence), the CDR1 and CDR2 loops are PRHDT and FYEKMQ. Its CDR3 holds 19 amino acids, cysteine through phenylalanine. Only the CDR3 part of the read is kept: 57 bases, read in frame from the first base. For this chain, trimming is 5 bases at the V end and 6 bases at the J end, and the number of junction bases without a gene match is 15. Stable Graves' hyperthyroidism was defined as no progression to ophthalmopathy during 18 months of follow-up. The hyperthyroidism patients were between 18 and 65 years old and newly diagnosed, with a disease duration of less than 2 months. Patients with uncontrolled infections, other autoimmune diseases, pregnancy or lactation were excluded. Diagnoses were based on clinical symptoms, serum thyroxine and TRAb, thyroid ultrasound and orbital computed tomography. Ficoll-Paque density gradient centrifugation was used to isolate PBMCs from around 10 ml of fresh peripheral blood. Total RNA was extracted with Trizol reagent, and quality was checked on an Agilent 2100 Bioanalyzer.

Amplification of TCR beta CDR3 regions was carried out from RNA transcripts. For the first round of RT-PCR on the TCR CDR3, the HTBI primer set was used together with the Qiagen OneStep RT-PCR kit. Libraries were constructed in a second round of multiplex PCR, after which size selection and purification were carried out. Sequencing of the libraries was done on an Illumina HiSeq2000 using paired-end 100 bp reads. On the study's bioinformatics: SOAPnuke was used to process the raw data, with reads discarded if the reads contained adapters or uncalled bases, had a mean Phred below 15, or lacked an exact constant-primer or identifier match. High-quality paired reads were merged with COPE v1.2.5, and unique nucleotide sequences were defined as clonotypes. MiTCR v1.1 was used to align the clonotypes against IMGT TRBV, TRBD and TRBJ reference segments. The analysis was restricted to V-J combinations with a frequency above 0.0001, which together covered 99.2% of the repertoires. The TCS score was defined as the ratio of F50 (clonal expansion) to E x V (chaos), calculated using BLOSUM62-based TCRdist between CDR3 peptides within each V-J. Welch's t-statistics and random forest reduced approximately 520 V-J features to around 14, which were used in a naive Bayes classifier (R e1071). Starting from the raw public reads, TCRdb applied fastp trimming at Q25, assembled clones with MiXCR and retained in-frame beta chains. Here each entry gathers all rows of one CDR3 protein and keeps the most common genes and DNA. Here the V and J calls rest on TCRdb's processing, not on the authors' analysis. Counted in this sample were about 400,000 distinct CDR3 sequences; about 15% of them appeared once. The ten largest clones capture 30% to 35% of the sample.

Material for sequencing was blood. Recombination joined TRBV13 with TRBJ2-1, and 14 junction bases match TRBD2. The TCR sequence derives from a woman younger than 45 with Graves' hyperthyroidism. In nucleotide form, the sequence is TGTGCCAGCAGCGGGCGACTAGCGGGAGGGCCCGGGAACCCCAATGAGCAGTTCTTC. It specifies CASSGRLAGGPGNPNEQFF. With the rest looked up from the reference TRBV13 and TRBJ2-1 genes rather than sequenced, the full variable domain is AAGVIQSPRHLIKEKRETATLKCYPIPRHDTVYWYQQGPGQDPQFLISFYEKMQSDKGSIPDRFSAQQFSDYHSELNMSSLELGDSALYFCASSGRLAGGPGNPNEQFFGPGTRLTVL.